The entry that follows covers one T cell receptor beta chain sequence. This clonotype occurred a few times. Its antigen target is currently unknown. Nothing much larger sits one base from this clone, and base qualities are not available. The sample was run on an Illumina NovaSeq 6000. TCRalpha and TCRbeta cDNA libraries were constructed by 5'RACE with constant-segment primers, with sample barcodes and unique molecular identifiers being introduced. Trizol reagent was used to extract RNA from every sample. Library amplification was performed in two PCR steps, and a second sample barcode and Illumina TruSeq adapters were introduced in the second step. Sequencing of the libraries was done on an Illumina NovaSeq, producing 2 x 150 bp paired-end reads. Processing in the source paper ran as follows. With migec v1.2.7, reads were demultiplexed and then collapsed into UMI-guided consensus sequences. Using mixcr v2.1.11, UMI consensuses were aligned to TRA and TRB V and J templates and then assembled into clonotypes. Expanded or contracted clonotypes were those called significant by both edgeR and NoisET, with noise models trained on biological replicates. For edgeR calls, a false discovery rate-adjusted p below 0.01 and a log2 fold-change threshold of 1 were applied. As an exploratory analysis of dynamics, PCA with hierarchical clustering was applied to max-normalized trajectories of the 1000 most abundant clonotypes. Separately sequenced CD4+ and CD8+ repertoires were used to assign a CD4 or CD8 phenotype to each responding clone. The public reads were reanalyzed by TCRdb: fastp trimming at Q25, MiXCR alignment, in-frame beta chains only. For every CDR3 protein sequence, its rows merge into one entry that carries the most common genes and DNA. TCRdb, not the authors, supplied the V and J calls. This sample lists hundreds of thousands of distinct CDR3 sequences; approximately 15% were detected once. Of the sample, roughly a fifth falls within the top ten clones.

Ficoll-Paque density gradient centrifugation was used to isolate PBMCs. These data belong to a study of T-cell memory formation after mild COVID-19 (dated by TCRdb to 2020 to 2023). For context, the study as a whole: TCR sequence clusters from the two donors were largely donor specific. The cohort was made up of two young adult volunteers, one female and one male, who were previously healthy. Longitudinal TCRalpha and TCRbeta repertoire sequencing tracked T-cell clones expanding and contracting after mild COVID-19 in a couple of donors. The investigation overall reported the following: Clones contracting from day 15 to 85 had balanced CD4/CD8 phenotypes, while a second wave expanding from day 15 to 37 was biased towards CD4+. Contracting CD4+ clones were located mainly in the CM and EM memory subsets, whereas CD8+ clones were found to be enriched in EMRA. The study included only a couple of mild cases, and larger cohorts that include severe cases with pre-infection samples were judged to be necessary. Some responding clones were detected in pre-infection memory, which suggested that pre-existing cross-reactive memory T cells had joined the SARS-CoV-2 response. Whether the second-wave clones peaking on day 37 were SARS-CoV-2 specific was not confirmed.

V gives up 5 bases and J gives up 3 bases, and the segment between their germline ends measures 19 bases. CDR1 and CDR2 were assigned from the germline V gene as SGHAT and FQNNGV. From cysteine to phenylalanine, the CDR3 is 16 amino acids long. Just CDR3 DNA is preserved here, 48 bases in frame from base 1. The rearrangement joined TRBV11-2 to TRBJ2-5; TRBD2 is perhaps the D gene, given 7 matching bases. This TCR was recovered from a young man who had mild COVID-19 (a few samples of this study predate the infection). The sample titles of this study are shuffled in the database, so cell type and time point are left out; the donor was told from shared clones. Sequencing used PBMCs or a T cell subset sorted from them (not recorded which). The DNA reads TGTGCCAGCAGCCTGCCGATCGGGGGGCAAAAAGAGACCCAGTACTTC. It is translated as CASSLPIGGQKETQYF.